This TCR beta chain stems from a study of PD-1 blockade in classical Hodgkin lymphoma. The time point was: newly diagnosed, previously untreated cHL patient sample. As a comparison, the study used PBMCs from newly diagnosed, untreated classical Hodgkin lymphoma. Sequencing was performed with immunoSEQ multiplex PCR; in TCRdb, only in-frame clones are kept and a portion is missing. Of 25,000 to 30,000 clones listed, roughly nine tenths are singletons. Remarks on this clone: Its specificity is not known.

Study-wide results and limits: Healthy donors were reported to have higher baseline TCR diversity than newly diagnosed patients. Underlying causes for the observed repertoire differences were not defined, possibly disease activity or prior therapy.

Germline V gene lookup returns CDR1 MNHNS and CDR2 SASEGT. V dropped 1 base and J dropped 2 bases, with 29 bases sitting between them. The CDR3 length is 21 residues. This sequence was found in a human donor with classical Hodgkin lymphoma. The sequencing sample was made of peripheral blood mononuclear cells (PBMCs). V gene TRBV6-1 combines with J gene TRBJ1-1; a weak D match, TRBD1 (6 bases). CDR3 loop: CASSEGGGGWMSMGPNTEAFF. CDR3 nucleotide sequence: TGTGCCAGCAGTGAAGGAGGGGGGGGATGGATGAGCATGGGCCCTAACACTGAAGCTTTCTTT.